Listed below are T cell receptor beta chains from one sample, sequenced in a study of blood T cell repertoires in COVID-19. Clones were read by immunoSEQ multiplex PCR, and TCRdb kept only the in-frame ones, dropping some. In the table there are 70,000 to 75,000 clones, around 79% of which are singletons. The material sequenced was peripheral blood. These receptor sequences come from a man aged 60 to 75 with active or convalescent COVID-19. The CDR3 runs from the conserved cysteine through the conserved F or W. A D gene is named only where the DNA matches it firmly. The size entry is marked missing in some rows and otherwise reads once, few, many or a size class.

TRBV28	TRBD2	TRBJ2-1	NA	TGTGCCTCCACCCTTGAGCGGGGCTACAATGAGCAGTTCTTC	CASTLERGYNEQFF
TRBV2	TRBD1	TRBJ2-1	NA	TGTGCCAGCAGTACGGACAGGGATGAGCAGTTCTTC	CASSTDRDEQFF
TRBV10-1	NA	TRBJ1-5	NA	TGCGCCAGCAGTGTGAGGTGGAGGGCAGGGTGGCATAGCAATCAGCCCCAGCATTTT	CASSVRWRAGWHSNQPQHF
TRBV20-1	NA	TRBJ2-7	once	TGCAGTGCCAGAGACGTTTACGAGCAGTACTTC	CSARDVYEQYF
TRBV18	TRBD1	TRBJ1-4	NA	TGTGCCAGCTCCCCCGGGACAGGGACTCGGATACTGTTTTTT	CASSPGTGTRILFF
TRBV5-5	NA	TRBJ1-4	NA	TGTGCCAGCAGCTCTGGAGGGTATGAAAAACTGTTTTTT	CASSSGGYEKLFF
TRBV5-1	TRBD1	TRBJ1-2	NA	TGCGCCAGCAGCTCTCCGGGACAGGGGGATAATCGGGGTGGCTACACCTTC	CASSSPGQGDNRGGYTF
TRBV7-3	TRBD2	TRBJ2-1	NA	TGTGCCAGCAGCTTACTAGCGGGGGTCAACAATGAGCAGTTCTTC	CASSLLAGVNNEQFF
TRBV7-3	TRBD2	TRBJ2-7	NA	TGTGCCAGCAGCATTTCTAGCGGGAACGAGCAGTACTTC	CASSISSGNEQYF
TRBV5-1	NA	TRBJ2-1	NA	TGCGCCAGCTCCAACAACGGGGAGAGGATCACCTACAATGAGCAGTTCTTC	CASSNNGERITYNEQFF
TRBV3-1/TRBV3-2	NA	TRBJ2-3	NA	TGTGCCAGCAGCCAAGCTAGCACAGATACGCAGTATTTT	CASSQASTDTQYF
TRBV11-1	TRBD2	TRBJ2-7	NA	TGTGCCAGCAGCTTAGGGACTAGCGGGGGGAACTACGAGCAGTACTTC	CASSLGTSGGNYEQYF
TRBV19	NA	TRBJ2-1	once	TGTGCCAGTAGTATCTTACAGGAGACTGAGCAGTTCTTC	CASSILQETEQFF
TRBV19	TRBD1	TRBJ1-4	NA	TGTGCCAGTAGTAGCCGAGGGACAGGAACTAATGAAAAACTGTTTTTT	CASSSRGTGTNEKLFF
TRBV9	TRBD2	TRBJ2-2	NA	TGTGCCAGCAGCGCCCGACTAGCCGCTACCGGGGAGCTGTTTTTT	CASSARLAATGELFF
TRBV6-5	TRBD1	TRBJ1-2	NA	TGTGCCAGCAATGGACAGGGAGCTGGCTACACCTTC	CASNGQGAGYTF
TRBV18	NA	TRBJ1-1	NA	TGTGCCAGCTCACGCGATATGAGAAACACTGAAGCTTTCTTT	CASSRDMRNTEAFF
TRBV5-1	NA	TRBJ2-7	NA	TGCGCCAGCAGCTTAATGGGTCAGGTATCCTACGAGCAGTACTTC	CASSLMGQVSYEQYF
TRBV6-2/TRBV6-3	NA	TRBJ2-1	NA	TGTGCCAGCAGTTACTCGAGCGGGCGATTTTACAATGAGCAGTTCTTC	CASSYSSGRFYNEQFF
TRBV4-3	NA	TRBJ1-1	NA	TGCGCCAGCAGCCGGAGGCTCCTTGATGGGTGGGAGAACACTGAAGCTTTCTTT	CASSRRLLDGWENTEAFF
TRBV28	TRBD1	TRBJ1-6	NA	TGTGCCAGCAGTTTGTCGGACAGGGGGTTACCCCTCCACTTT	CASSLSDRGLPLHF
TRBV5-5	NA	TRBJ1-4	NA	TGTGCCAGCAGCTTGTACCCGACAGGAAATGAAAAACTGTTTTTT	CASSLYPTGNEKLFF
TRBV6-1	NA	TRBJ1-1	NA	TGTGCCAGCAGTGAAGGACGTGCAGGGAACACTGAAGCTTTCTTT	CASSEGRAGNTEAFF
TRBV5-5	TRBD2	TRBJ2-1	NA	TGTGCCAGCAGCTTCAGAGGGTTAGCGGGGGGCCCCTCCTACAATGAGCAGTTCTTC	CASSFRGLAGGPSYNEQFF
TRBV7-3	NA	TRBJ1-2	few	TGTGCCAGCAGCTTACGAGGGGGCTATGGCTACACCTTC	CASSLRGGYGYTF
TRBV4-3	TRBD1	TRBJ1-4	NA	TGCGCCAGCAGCCAAGATCCGAGGGGGCCTAATGAAAAACTGTTTTTT	CASSQDPRGPNEKLFF
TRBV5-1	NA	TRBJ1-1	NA	TGCGCCAGCAGCTCCTGGGCCACTGAAGCTTTCTTT	CASSSWATEAFF
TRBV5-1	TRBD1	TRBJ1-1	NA	TGCGCCAGCAGCCCCCCTCTATCAGGGGGCGCGGGTGAAGCTTTCTTT	CASSPPLSGGAGEAFF
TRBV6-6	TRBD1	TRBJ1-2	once	TGTGCCAGCAGAAGTACCGCGGGGACAGGGAGGGATGGCTACACCTTC	CASRSTAGTGRDGYTF
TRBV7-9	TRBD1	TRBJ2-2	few	TGTGCCAGCAGCCCGTCATACAGGGGGCGAGGCACCGGGGAGCTGTTTTTT	CASSPSYRGRGTGELFF
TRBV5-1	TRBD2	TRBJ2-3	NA	TGCGCCAGCAGCTTGGGACTAGCGGGGGGGCCAGATACGCAGTATTTT	CASSLGLAGGPDTQYF
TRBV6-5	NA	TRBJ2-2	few	TGTGCCAGCAGATTACCCGGGGGAACCGGGGAGCTGTTTTTT	CASRLPGGTGELFF
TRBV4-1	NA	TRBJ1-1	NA	TGCGCCAGCACCCGTAATCGGAACACTGAAGCTTTCTTT	CASTRNRNTEAFF
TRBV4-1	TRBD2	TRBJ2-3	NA	TGCGCCAGCAGCATACGATTACTAGCGGGGGGGACCACAGATACGCAGTATTTT	CASSIRLLAGGTTDTQYF
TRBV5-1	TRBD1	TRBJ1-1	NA	TGCGCCAGCAGCTTGGGGGACAGCCAAAACACTGAAGCTTTCTTT	CASSLGDSQNTEAFF
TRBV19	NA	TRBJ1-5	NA	TGTGCCAGTAGTATATCAGGTTCCTCCGGTCAGCCCCAGCATTTT	CASSISGSSGQPQHF
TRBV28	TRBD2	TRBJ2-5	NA	TGTGCCAGCAGTGCCAGGACTAGTGCGGAGACCCAGTACTTC	CASSARTSAETQYF
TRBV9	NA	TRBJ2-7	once	TGTGCCAGCAGCGCAAACGGGGCTAGCGTAAGCGAGCAGTACTTC	CASSANGASVSEQYF
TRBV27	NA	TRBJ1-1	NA	TGTGCCAGCAGTTTGGCAGGATTGAACACTGAAGCTTTCTTT	CASSLAGLNTEAFF
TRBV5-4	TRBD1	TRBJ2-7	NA	TGTGCCAGCAGCGACCCCGGGACAGGCAGCTCCTACGAGCAGTACTTC	CASSDPGTGSSYEQYF
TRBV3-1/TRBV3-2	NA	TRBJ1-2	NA	TGTGCCAGCAGCCGCGGGACTAACAATGGCTACACCTTC	CASSRGTNNGYTF
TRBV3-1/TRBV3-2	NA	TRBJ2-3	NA	TGTGCCAGCAGCCAAGGGGGCGCAGATACGCAGTATTTT	CASSQGGADTQYF
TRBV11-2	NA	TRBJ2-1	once	TGTGCCAGCAGCTTAGAAGACTTCGATAATGAGCAGTTCTTC	CASSLEDFDNEQFF
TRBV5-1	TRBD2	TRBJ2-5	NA	TGCGCCAGCAGCTTTTTGCGGGGGAGCCAAGAGACCCAGTACTTC	CASSFLRGSQETQYF
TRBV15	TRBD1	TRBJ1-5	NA	TGTGCCACCAGCAGAGGGACAGGGGGCGATCAGCCCCAGCATTTT	CATSRGTGGDQPQHF